This TCR beta chain was sequenced for a study of cytomegalovirus exposure and HLA in healthy donors. Study-wide results and limits: CMV serostatus was the sole immune exposure data available. In a later analysis, CMV-associated beta chains were mostly HLA-associated, it appeared. The listing of 150 or so TCR beta chains classed them as cytomegalovirus-associated. Confirmation was obtained in vitro that a few CMV-associated chains are specific for CMV antigens.

The PCR had 60 Vbeta and 13 Jbeta primers. Libraries were prepared by immunoSEQ multiplex PCR; TCRdb keeps only in-frame clonotypes and omits some of them. In the table there are 75,000 to 100,000 clones, roughly 79% of which are singletons. Unmatched junction bases numbered 6, after V lost 5 bases and J lost 3 bases. The CDR3 spans 15 residues. CDR1 and CDR2 (germline): SGHTA, FQGNSA. Notes on this clone: The antigen is not known.

The source of this sequence is a man aged 25 to 40 in good health and CMV-seronegative. The gene calls are TRBV7-2 and TRBJ1-1, with 10 bases lining up with TRBD1. The sample taken for sequencing was PBMCs. The CDR3 region is CASSPGTGEHTEAFF. CDR3 nucleotide sequence: TGTGCCAGCAGCCCCGGGACAGGGGAGCACACTGAAGCTTTCTTT.